These 22 T cell receptor beta chains came from one sample sequenced in a study of shared clonotypes between healthy human individuals. As defined, naive CD8 cells were CD45RO-negative and positively selected for CCR7, with terminally differentiated effector memory CD45RA+ cells excluded. Produced via immunoSEQ multiplex PCR; TCRdb's table is partial and in-frame only. Of roughly 600,000 clones listed, 95% to 98% are singletons. Specimen: naive CD8+ T cells sorted from blood. These receptors came from a man between 25 and 39 years old in good health.

The sample holds one count of this clone. The rearrangement links TRBV27 to TRBJ2-7; D not resolved. Germline-derived CDR1 and CDR2 are MNHEY and SMNVEV (reference sequence). V was trimmed by 3 bases and J by 0 bases, leaving 3 bases between them. This CDR3 contains 12 residues. The CDR3 spells CASSFPSYEQYF. The CDR3 nucleotides are TGTGCCAGCAGTTTCCCCTCCTACGAGCAGTACTTC.

Of note for this clone: In the same sample, other DNA sequences code for this CDR3. J is TRBJ2-7 and V is TRBV14; D unclear. This CDR3 contains 13 residues. CDR1 and CDR2 (germline): SGHDN, FVKESK. V was pared by 3 bases and J by 0 bases, with 6 bases between. This CDR3 is CASSQGSSYEQYF. The CDR3 nucleotides are TGTGCCAGCAGCCAGGGATCCTCCTACGAGCAGTACTTC.

The V and J genes are TRBV5-5 and TRBJ2-1, with TRBD1 identical over 9 bases. The CDR3 totals 18 residues. Germline V lookup: CDR1 SGHKS, CDR2 YYEKEE (reference sequence). J gave up 3 bases and V 2 bases, and 12 bases lay outside the gene matches. This CDR3 reads CASSFHATGGSNYNEQFF. The CDR3 DNA follows: TGTGCCAGCAGCTTCCATGCGACAGGGGGGTCCAACTACAATGAGCAGTTCTTC. The full variable domain, its missing parts supplied by reference TRBV5-5 and TRBJ2-1, is DAGVTQSPTHLIKTRGQQVTLRCSPISGHKSVSWYQQVLGQGPQFIFQYYEKEERGRGNFPDRFSARQFPNYSSELNVNALLLGDSALYLCASSFHATGGSNYNEQFFGPGTRLTVL.

V is TRBV6-6 and J is TRBJ1-1; tentatively, D is TRBD1 (6 bases). Germline assignment: CDR1 MNHNY and CDR2 SVGAGI (reference sequence). The CDR3 extends over 13 amino acids. V lost 7 bases and J lost 0, with 9 bases in between. CDR3 protein: CASNGQLNTEAFF. The CDR3 DNA sequence: TGTGCCAGCAACGGACAGTTGAACACTGAAGCTTTCTTT.

In its sample, this clone was seen once. The chain couples TRBV7-8 to TRBJ2-2; a possible D gene is TRBD1 (5 bases). The length of the CDR3 is 13 residues. Per the germline V gene, CDR1 is SGHVS and CDR2 is FQNEAQ. V dropped 6 bases and J dropped 0 bases, with 5 bases sitting between them. The CDR3 DNA sequence: TGTGCCAGCAGGGGGCCGAACACCGGGGAGCTGTTTTTT. The encoded protein is CASRGPNTGELFF.

This clone was seen a single time. V is TRBV7-2 and J is TRBJ2-1; either TRBD1 or TRBD2 may supply D (5 bases each). There are 15 residues in the CDR3. The V and J ends lost 6 bases and 0 bases respectively, with 12 bases between them. Germline V gene data show CDR1 as SGHTA and CDR2 as FQGNSA. The CDR3 region is CASSRWDGSYNEQFF. CDR3 sequence (DNA): TGTGCCAGCAGTCGATGGGACGGCTCCTACAATGAGCAGTTCTTC.

The chain has TRBV28 and TRBJ2-1, with 10 bases identical to TRBD2. With V trimmed by 4 bases and J by 1 base, 7 bases remained unmatched. The germline gives CDR1 MDHEN, CDR2 SYDVKM. The CDR3 spans 17 residues. CDR3 DNA sequence: TGTGCCAGCAGTTCTTATCTAGCGGGAGATTCCTACAATGAGCAGTTCTTC. This sequence encodes CASSSYLAGDSYNEQFF.

This chain connects TRBV14 to TRBJ2-7; weak D call: TRBD2 (6 bases). Germline CDR1 reads SGHDN; CDR2 reads FVKESK. The CDR3 loop spans 15 amino acids. V was clipped by 1 base and J by 4 bases, with 14 bases between them. The DNA of the CDR3 is TGTGCCAGCAGCCAAGCTACCGGGAGCTTATACGAGCAGTACTTC. As protein: CASSQATGSLYEQYF.

The chain couples TRBV6-1 to TRBJ1-1; possible D gene TRBD1, 6 bases. The CDR3 extends over 17 amino acids. Between the trimmed V and J ends, which lost 1 base and 1 base, there was a span of 16 bases. CDR1 MNHNS and CDR2 SASEGT come from the germline V gene. The CDR3 here is CASSEGVFRTANTEAFF. In DNA, the CDR3 is TGTGCCAGCAGTGAAGGGGTTTTTCGGACAGCGAACACTGAAGCTTTCTTT.

This chain uses TRBV9 with TRBJ2-2; 7 bases are a match to TRBD1. The CDR3 is 17 residues long. Germline V gene lookup returns CDR1 SGDLS and CDR2 YYNGEE. V shed 1 base, J shed 3 bases, and the junction held 9 bases outside the gene matches. In DNA, the CDR3 is TGTGCCAGCAGCGTAAACAGGGACAGCGTTCACACCGGGGAGCTGTTTTTT. Translated, it gives CASSVNRDSVHTGELFF. Complete variable domain (other parts from reference TRBV9 and TRBJ2-2): DSGVTQTPKHLITATGQRVTLRCSPRSGDLSVYWYQQSLDQGLQFLIQYYNGEERAKGNILERFSAQQFPDLHSELNLSSLELGDSALYFCASSVNRDSVHTGELFFGEGSRLTVL.

The chain couples TRBV7-2 to TRBJ2-3; D tentatively reads TRBD1 or TRBD2 (6 bases each). Germline lookup yields CDR1 SGHTA and CDR2 FQGNSA. V lost 3 bases to trimming and J lost 7 bases, with 14 bases between them. The CDR3 has 14 amino acids. The CDR3 spells CASSLGGRGNTQYF. The CDR3 nucleotides read TGTGCCAGCAGCTTGGGGGGCAGGGGCAATACGCAGTATTTT.

V and J are TRBV30 and TRBJ2-7; no reliable D call. The CDR3 has 11 amino acids. V was cut by 1 base and J by 5 bases, with 6 bases left in between. CDR1 is GTSNPN and CDR2 is SVGIG in the germline V gene (reference sequence). The CDR3 nucleotides are TGTGCCTGGAGTGCCACCAACGAGCAGTACTTC. Translation gives CAWSATNEQYF.

The chain couples TRBV28 to TRBJ1-2, with D perhaps TRBD1 (5 bases). The V gene's germline CDR1 is MDHEN and CDR2 SYDVKM. This CDR3 has 16 amino acids. Between the trimmed V and J ends, which lost 6 bases and 5 bases, there was a span of 22 bases. CDR3 coding DNA: TGTGCCAGCAGGGAACGAGCCCCCCACGCAGGGTATGGCTACACCTTC. Protein sequence: CASRERAPHAGYGYTF.

The sample holds one count of this clone. The CDR3 DNA reads TGTGCCAGCATCACCAGGGACGGTAGCAATCAGCCCCAGCATTTT. It codes for CASITRDGSNQPQHF. This chain joins TRBV28 and TRBJ1-5, with D possibly matching TRBD1 (5 bases). The CDR3 has 15 amino acids. The germline V gene has CDR1 MDHEN and CDR2 SYDVKM. Trimming shortened V by 7 bases and J by 0 bases, and 13 bases separated the two germline ends.

V gene TRBV7-3 combines with J gene TRBJ1-1; perhaps TRBD1 as D (5 bases). Germline V CDR1 and CDR2: SGHTA, FQGTGA. V shed 4 bases and J shed 2 bases, with 8 bases lying between them. The CDR3 runs to 13 residues. The CDR3 reads CASSSGPNTEAFF. The CDR3 nucleotides are TGTGCCAGCAGCTCGGGACCCAACACTGAAGCTTTCTTT. Based on the CDR3 plus reference TRBV7-3 and TRBJ1-1, the full variable domain is GAGVSQTPSNKVTEKGKYVELRCDPISGHTALYWYRQSLGQGPEFLIYFQGTGAADDSGLPNDRFFAVRPEGSVSTLKIQRTERGDSAVYLCASSSGPNTEAFFGQGTRLTVV.

The chain links TRBV15 to TRBJ2-7; 7 nucleotides agree with TRBD1. From germline, CDR1 is LNHNV and CDR2 YYDKDF (reference sequence). The CDR3 length is 15 residues. With V trimmed by 3 bases and J by 2 bases, 7 bases remained unmatched. CDR3 bases: TGTGCCACCAGCAGCGGACAGGCCAAACCCTACGAGCAGTACTTC. This gives the protein CATSSGQAKPYEQYF.

CDR3 sequence: CASTFLGAQFF. In nucleotides, the CDR3 is TGTGCCAGCACCTTCCTCGGCGCGCAGTTCTTC. This sequence joins TRBV7-9 and TRBJ2-1, with unresolved D. The CDR3 is 11 amino acids. The ends were cut back, 7 bases at V and 12 bases at J, with 13 bases in the middle. Per germline, CDR1 SEHNR and CDR2 FQNEAQ (reference sequence).

With respect to this clone: Mismatch with germline at one junction end may stem from a read error. The chain has TRBV7-7 and TRBJ2-3; D may be TRBD2 (6 bases). CDR3 length: 14 amino acids. Germline V gene data show CDR1 as SSHAT and CDR2 as FNYEAQ (reference sequence). The CDR3 reads CASSFSAGSDTQYF. CDR3 in DNA: TGTGCTAGCAGCTTCTCGGCGGGGTCCGATACGCAGTATTTT.

This chain joins TRBV6-5 and TRBJ1-4, with D unresolved. This CDR3 is built from 14 residues. The ends were cut back, 5 bases at V and 7 bases at J, with 14 bases in the middle. Per germline, CDR1 MNHEY and CDR2 SVGAGI. The CDR3 DNA reads TGTGCCAGCAGTCCGATACCGTTGGGTGAAAAACTGTTTTTT. It codes for CASSPIPLGEKLFF.

The J gene is TRBJ2-1, the V gene TRBV2; weak D call: TRBD2 (6 bases). V shed 5 bases and J shed 12 bases, with 14 bases lying between them. CDR1 and CDR2 from the germline V gene are SNHLY and FYNNEI. This CDR3 is built from 12 residues. The CDR3 spells CASSPGLQGQFF. As DNA, the CDR3 is TGTGCCAGCAGTCCGGGACTCCAGGGGCAGTTCTTC.

The chain uses TRBV19 and TRBJ1-5; unclear D gene. Germline V lookup: CDR1 LNHDA, CDR2 SQIVND (reference sequence). With 3 bases removed from V and 6 bases from J, the gap between germline ends came to 15 bases. This CDR3 spans 15 amino acids. CDR3 sequence reads: CASSIPEGSSQPQHF. In DNA form, the CDR3 reads TGTGCCAGTAGTATTCCCGAAGGGTCGAGTCAGCCCCAGCATTTT. The whole variable domain, filled in from reference TRBV19 and TRBJ1-5, reads DGGITQSPKYLFRKEGQNVTLSCEQNLNHDAMYWYRQDPGQGLRLIYYSQIVNDFQKGDIAEGYSVSREKKESFPLTVTSAQKNPTAFYLCASSIPEGSSQPQHFGDGTRLSIL.

This chain joins TRBV10-3 and TRBJ2-7, with D hard to call. The V gene lost 5 bases and the J gene lost 9 bases, with 14 bases spanning the gap. The germline V gene encodes CDR1 ENHRY and CDR2 SYGVKD. This CDR3 region has 12 residues. The CDR3 loop reads CAISRPLDLQYF. The CDR3 DNA reads TGTGCCATCAGTCGCCCATTGGACCTGCAGTACTTC.